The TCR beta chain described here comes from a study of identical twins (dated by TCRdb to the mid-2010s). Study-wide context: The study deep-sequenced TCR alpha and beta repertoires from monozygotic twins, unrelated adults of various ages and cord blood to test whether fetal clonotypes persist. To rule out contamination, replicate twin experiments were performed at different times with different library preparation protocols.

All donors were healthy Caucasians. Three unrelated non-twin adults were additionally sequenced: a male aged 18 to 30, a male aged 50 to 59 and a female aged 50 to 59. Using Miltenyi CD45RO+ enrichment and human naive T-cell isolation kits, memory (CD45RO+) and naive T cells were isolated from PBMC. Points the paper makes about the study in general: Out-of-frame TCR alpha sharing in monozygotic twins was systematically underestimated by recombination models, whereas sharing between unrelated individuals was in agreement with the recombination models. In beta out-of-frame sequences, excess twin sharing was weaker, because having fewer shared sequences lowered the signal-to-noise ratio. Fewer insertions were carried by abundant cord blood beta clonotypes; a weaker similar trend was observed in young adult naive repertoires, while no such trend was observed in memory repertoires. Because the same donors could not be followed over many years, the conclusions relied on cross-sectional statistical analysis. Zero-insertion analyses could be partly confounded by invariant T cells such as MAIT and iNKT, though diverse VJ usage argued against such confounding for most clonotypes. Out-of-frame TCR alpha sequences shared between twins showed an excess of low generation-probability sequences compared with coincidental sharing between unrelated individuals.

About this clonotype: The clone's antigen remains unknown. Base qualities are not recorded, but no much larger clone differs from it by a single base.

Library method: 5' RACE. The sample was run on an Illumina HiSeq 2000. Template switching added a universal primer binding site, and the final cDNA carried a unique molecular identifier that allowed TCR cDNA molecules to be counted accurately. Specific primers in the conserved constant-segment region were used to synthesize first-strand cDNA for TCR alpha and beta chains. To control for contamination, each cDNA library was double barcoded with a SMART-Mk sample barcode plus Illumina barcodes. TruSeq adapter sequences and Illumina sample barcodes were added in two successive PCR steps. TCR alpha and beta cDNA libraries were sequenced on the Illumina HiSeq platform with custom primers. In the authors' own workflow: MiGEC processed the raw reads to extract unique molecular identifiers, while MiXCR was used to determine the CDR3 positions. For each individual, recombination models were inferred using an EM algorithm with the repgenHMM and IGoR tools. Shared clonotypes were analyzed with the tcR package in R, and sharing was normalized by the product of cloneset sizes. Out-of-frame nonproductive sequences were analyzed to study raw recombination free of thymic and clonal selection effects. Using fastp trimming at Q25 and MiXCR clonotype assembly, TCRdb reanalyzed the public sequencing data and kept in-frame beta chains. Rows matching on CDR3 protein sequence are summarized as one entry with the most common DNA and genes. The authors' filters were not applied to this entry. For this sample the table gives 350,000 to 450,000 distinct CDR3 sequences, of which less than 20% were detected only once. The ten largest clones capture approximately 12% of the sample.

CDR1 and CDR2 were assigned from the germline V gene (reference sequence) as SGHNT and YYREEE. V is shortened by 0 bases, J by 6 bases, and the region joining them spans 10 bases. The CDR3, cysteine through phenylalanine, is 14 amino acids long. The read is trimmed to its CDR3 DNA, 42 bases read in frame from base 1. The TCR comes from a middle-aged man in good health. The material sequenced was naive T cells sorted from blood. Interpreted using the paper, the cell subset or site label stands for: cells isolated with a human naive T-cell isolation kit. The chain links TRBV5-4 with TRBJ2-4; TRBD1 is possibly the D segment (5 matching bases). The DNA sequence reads TGTGCCAGCAGCTTGGCTACAGGTCGAAACATTCAGTACTTC. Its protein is CASSLATGRNIQYF.